The clone carrying this T cell receptor beta chain was detected many times. The data derive from a study of neurological immune-mediated disorders. Specified time point: longitudinal time-point 1 (baseline). Preparation of the unsorted libraries drew on 2 million PBMCs stored at -80 C. cDNA synthesis was performed by 5'RACE with 10-nucleotide random UMIs. MiXCR, run by TCRdb on the 5' RACE reads, gives a single entry per CDR3 protein. The sample holds approximately 49,000 distinct CDR3 sequences, about a tenth seen once. The germline gives CDR1 SQVTM, CDR2 ANQGSEA. V dropped 4 bases and J dropped 8; count of bases not matched to a gene: 20. The CDR3 contains 19 residues.

The rearrangement links TRBV29-1 to TRBJ2-1; 13 nucleotides agree with TRBD2. The clonotype was recovered from a woman between 40 and 55 years old in good health. Input material: PBMCs. The chain's CDR3 is CSVAWFGHPTSGRADEQFF. In DNA, the CDR3 is TGCAGCGTTGCGTGGTTCGGGCATCCCACTAGCGGGAGGGCGGATGAGCAGTTCTTC.